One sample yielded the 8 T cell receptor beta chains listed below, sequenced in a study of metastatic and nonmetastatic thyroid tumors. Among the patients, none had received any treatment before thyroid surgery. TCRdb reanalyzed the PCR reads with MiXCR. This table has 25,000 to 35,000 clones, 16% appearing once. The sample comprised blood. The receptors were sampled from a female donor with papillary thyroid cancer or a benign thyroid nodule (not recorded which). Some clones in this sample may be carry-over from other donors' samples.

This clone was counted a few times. CDR3 loop: CASSSLQVAVTSYEQYF. Written as DNA, the CDR3 is TGTGCCAGCAGTTCCCTACAGGTGGCGGTCACCTCCTACGAGCAGTACTTC. The chain joins TRBV28 to TRBJ2-7; D is perhaps TRBD1 (5 bases). The CDR3 runs 17 residues. V lost 4 bases and J lost 0, with 19 bases in between. Germline V gene lookup returns CDR1 MDHEN and CDR2 SYDVKM.

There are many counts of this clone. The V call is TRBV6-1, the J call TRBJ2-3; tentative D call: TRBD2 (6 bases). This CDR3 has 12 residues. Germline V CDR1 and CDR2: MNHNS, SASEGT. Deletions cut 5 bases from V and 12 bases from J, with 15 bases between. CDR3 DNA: TGTGCCAGCAGTCCTTACCGGGACTCCCAGTATTTT. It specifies CASSPYRDSQYF.

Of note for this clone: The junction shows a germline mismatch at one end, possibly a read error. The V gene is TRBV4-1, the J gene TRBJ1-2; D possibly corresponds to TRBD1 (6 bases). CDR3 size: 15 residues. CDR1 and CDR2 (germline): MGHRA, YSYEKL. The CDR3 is CASSQVGQGKYDYTF. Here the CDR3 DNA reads TGCGCCAGCAGCCAAGTTGGGCAGGGGAAATATGACTACACCTTC.

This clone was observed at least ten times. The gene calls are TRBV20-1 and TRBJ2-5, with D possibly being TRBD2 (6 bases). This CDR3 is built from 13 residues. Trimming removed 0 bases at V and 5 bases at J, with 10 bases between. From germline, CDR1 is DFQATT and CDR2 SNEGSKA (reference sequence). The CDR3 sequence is CSARDLAGETQYF. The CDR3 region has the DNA TGCAGTGCTAGAGATCTGGCGGGGGAGACCCAGTACTTC.

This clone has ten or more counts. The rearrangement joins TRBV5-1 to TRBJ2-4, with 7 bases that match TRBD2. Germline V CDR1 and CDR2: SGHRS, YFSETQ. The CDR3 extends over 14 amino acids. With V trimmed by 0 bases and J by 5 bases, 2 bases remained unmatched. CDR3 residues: CASSLGSGQNIQYF. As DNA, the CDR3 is TGCGCCAGCAGCTTGGGTAGCGGGCAAAACATTCAGTACTTC.

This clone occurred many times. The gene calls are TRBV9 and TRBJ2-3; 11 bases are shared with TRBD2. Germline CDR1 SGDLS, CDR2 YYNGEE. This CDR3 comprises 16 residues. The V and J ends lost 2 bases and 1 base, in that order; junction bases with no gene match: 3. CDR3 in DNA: TGTGCCAGCAGCGTGCTTAGCGGGGGGGGCACAGATACGCAGTATTTT. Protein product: CASSVLSGGGTDTQYF.

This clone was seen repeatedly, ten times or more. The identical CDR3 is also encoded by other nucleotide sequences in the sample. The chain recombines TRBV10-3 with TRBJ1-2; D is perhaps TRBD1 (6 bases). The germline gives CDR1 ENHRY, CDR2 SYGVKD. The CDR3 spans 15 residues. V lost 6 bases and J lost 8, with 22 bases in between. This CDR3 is CAISWTAIPLFGYTF. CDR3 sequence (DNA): TGTGCCATCAGCTGGACAGCTATACCCCTTTTCGGCTACACCTTC.

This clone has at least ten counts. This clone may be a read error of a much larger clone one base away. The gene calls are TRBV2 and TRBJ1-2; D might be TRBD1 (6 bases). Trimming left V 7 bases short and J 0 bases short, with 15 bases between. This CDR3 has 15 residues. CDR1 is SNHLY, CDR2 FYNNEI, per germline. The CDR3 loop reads CASTRGRGANYGYTF. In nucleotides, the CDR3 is TGTGCCAGCACCCGGGGCAGGGGTGCTAACTATGGCTACACCTTC.